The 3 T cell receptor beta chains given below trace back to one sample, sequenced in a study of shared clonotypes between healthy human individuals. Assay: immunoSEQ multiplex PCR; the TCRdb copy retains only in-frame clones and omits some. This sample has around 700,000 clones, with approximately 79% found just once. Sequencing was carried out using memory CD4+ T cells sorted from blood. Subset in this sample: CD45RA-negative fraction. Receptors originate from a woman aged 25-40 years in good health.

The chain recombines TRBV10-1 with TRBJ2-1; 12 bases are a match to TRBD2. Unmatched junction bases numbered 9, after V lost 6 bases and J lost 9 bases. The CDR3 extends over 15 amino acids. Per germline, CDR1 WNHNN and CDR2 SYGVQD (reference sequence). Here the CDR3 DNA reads TGCGCCAGCAGCGATACTAGCGGGAGGACTAGTGAGCAGTTCTTC. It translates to CASSDTSGRTSEQFF.

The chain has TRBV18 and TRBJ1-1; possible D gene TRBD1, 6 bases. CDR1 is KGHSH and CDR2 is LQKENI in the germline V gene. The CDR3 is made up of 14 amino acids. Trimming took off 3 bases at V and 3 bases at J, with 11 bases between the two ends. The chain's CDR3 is CASSPRGAHTEAFF. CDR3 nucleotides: TGTGCCAGCTCACCTCGGGGGGCTCACACTGAAGCTTTCTTT.

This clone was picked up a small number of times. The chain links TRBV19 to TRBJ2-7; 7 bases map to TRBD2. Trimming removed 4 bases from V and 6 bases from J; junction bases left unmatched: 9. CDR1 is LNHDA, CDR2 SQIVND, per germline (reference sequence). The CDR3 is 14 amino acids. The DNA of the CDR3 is TGTGCCAGTAGTACTAGCGGTAGCGCGGGCGAGCAGTACTTC. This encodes CASSTSGSAGEQYF. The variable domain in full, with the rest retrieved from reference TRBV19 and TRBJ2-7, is DGGITQSPKYLFRKEGQNVTLSCEQNLNHDAMYWYRQDPGQGLRLIYYSQIVNDFQKGDIAEGYSVSREKKESFPLTVTSAQKNPTAFYLCASSTSGSAGEQYFGPGTRLTVT.